Described below is a single TCR beta chain sequence and its context. The sample originates from a study of shared clonotypes between healthy human individuals. Produced via immunoSEQ multiplex PCR; TCRdb's table is partial and in-frame only. The data contain about a million clones, approximately 80% of them singletons. This CDR3 has 14 residues. Germline CDR1 SGHNT, CDR2 YYREEE (reference sequence). Trimming cost V 2 bases and J 0 bases, with 6 bases left between them. Sequencing was performed on memory CD4+ T cells from PBMCs. Subset specified: CD45RA-negative fraction. This receptor was obtained from a man in his late teens or twenties in good health. Some clones in this sample may be carry-over from other donors' samples. The V call is TRBV5-4, the J call TRBJ1-3; D is perhaps TRBD1 (5 bases). As DNA, the CDR3 is TGTGCCAGCAGCTTACAGGACTCTGGAAACACCATATATTTT. This gives the protein CASSLQDSGNTIYF.